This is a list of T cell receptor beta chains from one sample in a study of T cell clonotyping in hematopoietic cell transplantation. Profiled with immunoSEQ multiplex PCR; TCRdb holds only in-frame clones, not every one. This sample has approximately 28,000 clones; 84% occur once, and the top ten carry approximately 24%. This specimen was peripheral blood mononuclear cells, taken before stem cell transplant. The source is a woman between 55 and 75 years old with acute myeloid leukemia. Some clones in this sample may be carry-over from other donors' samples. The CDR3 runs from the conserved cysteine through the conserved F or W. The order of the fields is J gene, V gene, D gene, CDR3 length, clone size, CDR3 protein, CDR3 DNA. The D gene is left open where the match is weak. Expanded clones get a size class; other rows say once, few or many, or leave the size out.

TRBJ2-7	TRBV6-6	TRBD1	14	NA	CASRGQGASGEQYF	TGTGCCAGCAGGGGACAGGGGGCGTCAGGGGAGCAGTACTTC
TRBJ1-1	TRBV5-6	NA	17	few	CASSLGGRVEGRPEAFF	TGTGCCAGCAGCTTGGGGGGCAGGGTGGAAGGCCGACCTGAAGCTTTCTTT
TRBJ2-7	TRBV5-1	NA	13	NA	CASSLSSGREQYF	TGCGCCAGCAGCTTGAGCTCCGGAAGGGAGCAGTACTTC
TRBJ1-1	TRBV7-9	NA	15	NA	CASSVEGGWNTEAFF	TGTGCCAGCAGCGTGGAGGGGGGGTGGAACACTGAAGCTTTCTTT
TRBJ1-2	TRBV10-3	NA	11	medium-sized	CAIKGSYGYTF	TGTGCCATCAAGGGGTCCTATGGCTACACCTTC
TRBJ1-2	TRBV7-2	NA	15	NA	CASSPGQPGNYGYTF	TGTGCCAGCAGCCCCGGACAGCCCGGTAACTATGGCTACACCTTC
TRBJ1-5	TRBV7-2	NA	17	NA	CASSQLSPFDSNQPQHF	TGTGCCAGCAGCCAACTTTCCCCGTTCGACAGCAATCAGCCCCAGCATTTT
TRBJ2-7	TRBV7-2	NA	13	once	CASSFDRLYEQYF	TGTGCCAGCAGCTTCGACAGACTTTACGAGCAGTACTTC
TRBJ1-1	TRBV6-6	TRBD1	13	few	CASSGGQGAEAFF	TGTGCCAGCAGTGGGGGACAGGGAGCTGAAGCTTTCTTT
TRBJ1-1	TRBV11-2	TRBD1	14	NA	CASSFQGGYTEAFF	TGTGCCAGCAGCTTCCAGGGGGGTTACACTGAAGCTTTCTTT
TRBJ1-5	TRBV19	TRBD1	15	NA	CASSSTGGGNQPQHF	TGTGCCAGTAGTTCAACAGGGGGCGGCAATCAGCCCCAGCATTTT
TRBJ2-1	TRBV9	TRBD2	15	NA	CASSSGLMIYNEQFF	TGTGCCAGCAGCTCGGGACTAATGATCTACAATGAGCAGTTCTTC
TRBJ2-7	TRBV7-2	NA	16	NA	CASSLGLGGLYYEQYF	TGTGCCAGCAGCTTAGGATTGGGGGGCCTGTATTACGAGCAGTACTTC
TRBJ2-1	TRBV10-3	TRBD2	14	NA	CAISDHGGAHEQFF	TGTGCCATCAGTGATCACGGGGGGGCCCATGAGCAGTTCTTC
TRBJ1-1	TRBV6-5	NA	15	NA	CASSYRGLWGTEAFF	TGTGCCAGCAGTTACCGGGGTCTCTGGGGGACTGAAGCTTTCTTT
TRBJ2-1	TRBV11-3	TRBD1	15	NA	CASSLQGESHNEQFF	TGTGCCAGCAGCTTACAGGGGGAGTCCCACAATGAGCAGTTCTTC
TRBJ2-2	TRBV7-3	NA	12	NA	CASSSQGGELFF	TGTGCCAGCAGCTCTCAGGGCGGGGAGCTGTTTTTT
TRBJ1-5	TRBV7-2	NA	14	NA	CASSPTRGNQPQHF	TGTGCCAGCAGCCCCACCAGGGGAAATCAGCCCCAGCATTTT
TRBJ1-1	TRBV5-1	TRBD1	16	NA	CASSLGQGGLNTEAFF	TGCGCCAGCAGCTTGGGGCAGGGGGGGCTGAACACTGAAGCTTTCTTT
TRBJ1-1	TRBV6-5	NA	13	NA	CASSYSRYTEAFF	TGTGCCAGCAGTTACTCGAGATACACTGAAGCTTTCTTT
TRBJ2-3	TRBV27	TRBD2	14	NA	CASRLAGGWDTQYF	TGTGCCAGCAGACTAGCGGGAGGTTGGGATACGCAGTATTTT
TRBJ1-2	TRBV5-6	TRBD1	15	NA	CASSPSDRGGYGYTF	TGTGCCAGCAGCCCTTCGGACAGGGGAGGATATGGCTACACCTTC
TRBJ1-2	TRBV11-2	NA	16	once	CASSLDRPAPFNGYTF	TGTGCCAGCAGCTTAGATCGGCCTGCACCCTTCAATGGCTACACCTTC
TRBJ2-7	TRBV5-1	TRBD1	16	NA	CASSFQPGQGTGEQYF	TGCGCCAGCAGCTTCCAACCGGGACAGGGTACGGGGGAGCAGTACTTC
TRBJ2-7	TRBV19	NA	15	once	CASSIPGTETYEQYF	TGTGCCAGTAGTATCCCCGGGACCGAGACCTACGAGCAGTACTTC
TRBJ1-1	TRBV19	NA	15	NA	CASSILLSWGAEAFF	TGTGCCAGTAGTATATTACTAAGTTGGGGAGCTGAAGCTTTCTTT
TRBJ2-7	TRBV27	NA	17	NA	CASSPTSRGGSSYEQYF	TGTGCCAGCAGTCCCACTTCCAGAGGGGGGAGCTCCTACGAGCAGTACTTC
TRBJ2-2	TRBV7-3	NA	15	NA	CASSSSPANTGELFF	TGTGCCAGCAGCTCCTCCCCCGCGAACACCGGGGAGCTGTTTTTT
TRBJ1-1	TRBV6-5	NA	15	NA	CASSYLQAPNTEAFF	TGTGCCAGCAGTTACTTACAGGCACCGAACACTGAAGCTTTCTTT
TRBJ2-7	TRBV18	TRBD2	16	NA	CASSLSSGSASYEQYF	TGTGCCAGCTCACTCTCTAGCGGGAGTGCATCCTACGAGCAGTACTTC
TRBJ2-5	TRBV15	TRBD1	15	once	CATSPGTGGMETQYF	TGTGCCACCAGCCCCGGGACAGGGGGCATGGAGACCCAGTACTTC
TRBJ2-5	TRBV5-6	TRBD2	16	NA	CASSLASGRAQETQYF	TGTGCCAGCAGCTTGGCTAGCGGGAGGGCCCAGGAGACCCAGTACTTC
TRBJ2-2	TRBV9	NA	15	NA	CASSVGAINTGELFF	TGTGCCAGCAGCGTAGGGGCTATCAACACCGGGGAGCTGTTTTTT
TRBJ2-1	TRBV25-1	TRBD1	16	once	CASSVRGKGTYNEQFF	TGTGCCAGCAGTGTCAGGGGGAAGGGGACCTACAATGAGCAGTTCTTC
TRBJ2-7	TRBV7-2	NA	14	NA	CASSLAGPLYEQYF	TGTGCCAGCAGCTTAGCGGGACCGCTTTACGAGCAGTACTTC
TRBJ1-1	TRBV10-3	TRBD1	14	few	CAIRETGDGAEAFF	TGTGCCATCAGGGAGACAGGGGATGGTGCTGAAGCTTTCTTT
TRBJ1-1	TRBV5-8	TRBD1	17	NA	CASSFLGRQGAYTEAFF	TGTGCCAGCAGCTTTTTAGGGAGACAGGGGGCTTACACTGAAGCTTTCTTT
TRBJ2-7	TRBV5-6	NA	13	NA	CASSPRRGSEQYF	TGTGCCAGCAGCCCCCGGCGGGGCTCCGAGCAGTACTTC
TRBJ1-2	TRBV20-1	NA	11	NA	CSAPQLYGYTF	TGCAGTGCTCCACAGCTCTATGGCTACACCTTC
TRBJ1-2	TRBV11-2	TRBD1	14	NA	CASSSMGAGGRYTF	TGTGCCAGCAGCTCAATGGGGGCAGGGGGTCGCTACACCTTC
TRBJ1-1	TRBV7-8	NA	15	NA	CASSRKQVKNTEAFF	TGTGCCAGCAGCCGCAAGCAGGTTAAGAACACTGAAGCTTTCTTT
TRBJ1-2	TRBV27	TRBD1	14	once	CASNPLGQGEGYTF	TGTGCCAGCAATCCCCTCGGACAGGGGGAAGGCTACACCTTC
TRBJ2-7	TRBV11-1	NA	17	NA	CASSPASSPGLTYEQYF	TGTGCCAGCAGCCCAGCGTCCTCCCCAGGGCTTACCTACGAGCAGTACTTC